The rows below give T cell receptor beta chains drawn from one sample of a study of shared clonotypes between healthy human individuals. Sequenced by immunoSEQ multiplex PCR; TCRdb stores in-frame clones only, minus some. The table shows about 2.4 million clones, with more than 80% occurring only once. Material: naive CD4+ T cells sorted from blood. Receptors were obtained from a man between 18 and 35 years old in good health. Each CDR3 is given without its conserved first and last residue. Each record gives: CDR3 length, D gene, V gene, CDR3 protein. D genes are given only for firm matches.

>14|TRBD2|TRBV9
ASSVTPGLAGAEQF
>11|TRBD1|TRBV19
ASNADRVQGYT
>13|.|TRBV19
ASSIGLVPRYEQY
>9|TRBD2|TRBV20-1
SAPGGYEQY
>14|TRBD2|TRBV15
ATSRDGLAATDTQY
>12|TRBD1|TRBV5-1
ASSPPGQGYEQY
>13|.|TRBV7-8
ASSHVRDRHNEQF
>13|.|TRBV4-2
ASSQEVGANYGYT
>16|.|TRBV5-1
ASSRRQGTELGTGELF
>11|.|TRBV6-5
ASSYGRNYEQY
>13|.|TRBV7-2
ASSGPPRNTGELF
>14|TRBD1|TRBV10-3
AISKTTGGSAYEQY
>15|.|TRBV28
ASSLARGDRGGTEAF
>13|TRBD1|TRBV5-4
ASSFRDRANYGYT
>12|TRBD1|TRBV6-1
ASFRTGDRYGYT
>13|TRBD1|TRBV5-1
ASSLRQGAYNEQF
>13|TRBD1|TRBV18
ASSPPGQGEGEQY
>13|TRBD2|TRBV5-6
ASSRGVSSYNEQF
>13|.|TRBV19
ASKISGSSGNTIY
>12|.|TRBV11-2
ASTVTAGSYEQY
>10|.|TRBV6-6
ASSYRTGELF
>14|TRBD1|TRBV19
ASSIRTGGGTGELF